The entry below describes one T cell receptor beta chain. The specificity of this receptor is unknown. Per-base quality was not reported, and no clone a single base away is much larger than it. This entry comes from a study of blood T cell repertoires in COVID-19 (dated by TCRdb to the early 2020s). Broadly, across the study: The collaborator samples originated in the United States, Italy and Spain and spanned the acute and convalescent phases of COVID-19. The material from the prospective study consisted of cDNA or gDNA derived from T cells, B-cell-depleted T cells, or PBMCs. The dataset comprised deeply sampled blood TCRbeta repertoires from subjects exposed to, actively infected with, or recovered from COVID-19. The repertoires were made available in a free public database intended to serve as a resource for research on the immune response to SARS-CoV-2. Samples were obtained from the ongoing ImmuneRACE study (first 160 participants) and from some 1,200 subjects provided by 6 global collaborators. A de-identified subject ID, COVID-19 status, age in years and sex were almost always included in the sample metadata. HLA class I and class II types, where available, came from metadata supplied by the sample provider rather than from assay-based typing.

Broad study findings and their caveats: The amount of clinical and demographic metadata varied by source and participant and was provided uncurated.

TCRbeta CDR3 regions were amplified from genomic DNA by means of the immunoSEQ Assay, a bias-controlled multiplex PCR. Processing in the source paper ran as follows. Nucleated cell counts per sample were estimated from amplification of reference gene primers within the assay. To quantify the absolute abundance of each unique TCRbeta CDR3 rearrangement, sequence reads were collapsed and filtered. Productive Simpson clonality was computed per sample as the square root of Simpson's diversity index over productive rearrangements. Imported from immuneACCESS, the table was reduced by TCRdb to in-frame sequences with V and J called. These copies leave out some clones; in studies compared against another copy, an unresolved V gene accounts for under half, and the cause of the remainder is not known. The V and J calls and clone size are taken from that table; D and trimming were inferred from the DNA. The sample table records about 270,000 clones; roughly 86% of these occur just once. About 10% of the sample rests with the top ten.

The collaborating institutions used their own protocols to collect whole blood in K2EDTA tubes. For TCRbeta analysis, collaborators shipped samples as frozen whole blood, isolated PBMCs, or DNA extracted from either of those sample types. Reading from cysteine to phenylalanine, the CDR3 counts 13 amino acids. Left in the record is the CDR3 DNA by itself, 39 bases read in frame from the first base. CDR1 and CDR2 were assigned from the germline V gene as SGHDN and FVKESK. V drops 4 bases and J drops 1 base, leaving 8 bases in between. This TCR came from a man aged 35 to 55 with active or convalescent COVID-19. This sequence uses TRBV14 and TRBJ2-7; no D segment can be confidently identified. The sequencing sample was made of peripheral blood. The sequenced DNA: TGTGCCAGCAGCCTTGAACAGTCCTACGAGCAGTACTTC. It codes for CASSLEQSYEQYF. Full variable domain (CDR3 extended with the reference TRBV14 and TRBJ2-7 proteins): EAGVTQFPSHSVIEKGQTVTLRCDPISGHDNLYWYRRVMGKEIKFLLHFVKESKQDESGMPNNRFLAERTGGTYSTLKVQPAELEDSGVYFCASSLEQSYEQYFGPGTRLTVT.